This TCR beta chain was documented in a study of T-cell reconstitution after alpha-beta-depleted transplantation in children. Overall study findings and caveats: In patients about two months after transplant, alpha-beta T cells reportedly arose from several hundred expanded graft clones. Newly made T cells mostly supplied T-cell counts and diversity one year after transplant.

This clonotype occurred many times. Its antigen is not identified. The CDR3 is 15 residues long. Per the germline V gene, CDR1 is SEHNR and CDR2 is FQNEAQ (reference sequence). Trimming stripped 4 bases from V and 10 bases from J, with 20 bases between. TCRbeta library construction was performed incorporating unique molecular identifiers. TCRdb analysed the PCR reads with MiXCR anew, one entry per CDR3 protein. The data show about 190,000 distinct CDR3 sequences, around 10% seen once. The clonotype comes from a boy aged 2 to 10 with acute myeloid leukemia, due to receive a stem cell transplant. The sequenced sample was PBMCs, obtained before TCRalphabeta/CD19-depleted stem cell transplant. This chain uses TRBV7-9 with TRBJ2-1, with a possible D match to TRBD2 (5 bases). CDR3 sequence reads: CASSSPVNTGWEQFF. DNA for the CDR3: TGTGCCAGCAGCTCTCCTGTGAATACGGGGTGGGAGCAGTTCTTC.